The rows below give T cell receptor beta chains drawn from one sample of a study of shared clonotypes between healthy human individuals. Assay used: immunoSEQ multiplex PCR; TCRdb lists only in-frame clones, some missing. The top ten clones hold roughly 10% of a sample with 300,000 to 350,000 clones, more than 60% of them seen once. Sample: memory CD4+ T cells sorted from blood. These receptors came from a man aged 25-45 years in good health. CDR3s include the opening cysteine and the closing phenylalanine or tryptophan. Each record gives: clone size, V gene, J gene, D gene, CDR3 protein, CDR3 DNA. D genes are given only for firm matches. Size is omitted from some rows. Given values are once, few, many or a class for expanded clones.

abundance: -; v_gene: TRBV9; j_gene: TRBJ1-4; d_gene: -; CDR3aa: CASSVAPGPNEKLFF; CDR3nt: TGTGCCAGCAGCGTAGCGCCAGGGCCTAATGAAAAACTGTTTTTT
abundance: -; v_gene: TRBV2; j_gene: TRBJ2-6; d_gene: -; CDR3aa: CASSRDNSGANVLTF; CDR3nt: TGTGCCAGCAGCCGGGACAACTCTGGGGCCAACGTCCTGACTTTC
abundance: -; v_gene: TRBV5-4; j_gene: TRBJ2-6; d_gene: TRBD2; CDR3aa: CASSSGGTRAGANVLTF; CDR3nt: TGTGCCAGCAGCTCTGGAGGGACTAGAGCTGGGGCCAACGTCCTGACTTTC
abundance: -; v_gene: TRBV30; j_gene: TRBJ2-5; d_gene: TRBD2; CDR3aa: CAWSELASGQETQYF; CDR3nt: TGTGCCTGGAGTGAGCTTGCTAGCGGGCAAGAGACCCAGTACTTC
abundance: -; v_gene: TRBV10-3; j_gene: TRBJ2-1; d_gene: -; CDR3aa: CAISERENEQFF; CDR3nt: TGTGCCATCAGTGAGCGGGAGAATGAGCAGTTCTTC
abundance: -; v_gene: TRBV19; j_gene: TRBJ2-2; d_gene: -; CDR3aa: CASSIGGGAYSTGELFF; CDR3nt: TGTGCCAGTAGTATAGGTGGCGGGGCCTATAGTACCGGGGAGCTGTTTTTT
abundance: -; v_gene: TRBV11-2; j_gene: TRBJ1-4; d_gene: -; CDR3aa: CASSLFGTLATNEKLFF; CDR3nt: TGTGCCAGCAGCTTATTCGGGACACTAGCAACTAATGAAAAACTGTTTTTT
abundance: -; v_gene: TRBV19; j_gene: TRBJ2-5; d_gene: -; CDR3aa: CASSTRPPGETQYF; CDR3nt: TGTGCCAGTAGTACACGACCTCCCGGGGAGACCCAGTACTTC
abundance: -; v_gene: TRBV25-1; j_gene: TRBJ2-1; d_gene: TRBD2; CDR3aa: CASSEPGLAGGVYNEQFF; CDR3nt: TGTGCCAGCAGTGAACCCGGACTAGCGGGCGGCGTATACAATGAGCAGTTCTTC
abundance: -; v_gene: TRBV18; j_gene: TRBJ2-7; d_gene: TRBD2; CDR3aa: CASSPRAGLAGGEQYF; CDR3nt: TGTGCCAGCTCACCACGAGCGGGACTAGCGGGAGGCGAGCAGTACTTC
abundance: -; v_gene: TRBV10-2; j_gene: TRBJ2-3; d_gene: -; CDR3aa: CASGGTNHTQYF; CDR3nt: TGCGCCAGCGGGGGGACAAACCATACGCAGTATTTT
abundance: once; v_gene: TRBV27; j_gene: TRBJ2-7; d_gene: -; CDR3aa: CASSLQGGGYEQYF; CDR3nt: TGTGCCAGCAGCCTCCAGGGGGGGGGCTACGAGCAGTACTTC
abundance: -; v_gene: TRBV10-2; j_gene: TRBJ2-5; d_gene: TRBD1; CDR3aa: CASSSGTGGTQYF; CDR3nt: TGCGCCAGCAGCTCCGGGACAGGGGGAACCCAGTACTTC
abundance: once; v_gene: TRBV11-2; j_gene: TRBJ1-4; d_gene: TRBD1; CDR3aa: CASSSLPGQGNEKLFF; CDR3nt: TGTGCCAGCAGCTCATTACCGGGACAGGGGAACGAAAAACTGTTTTTT
abundance: -; v_gene: TRBV5-1; j_gene: TRBJ2-3; d_gene: TRBD2; CDR3aa: CASSLAMSSGRASDTQYF; CDR3nt: TGCGCCAGCAGCTTGGCTATGTCTAGCGGGAGGGCCTCAGATACGCAGTATTTT
abundance: many; v_gene: TRBV7-8; j_gene: TRBJ2-6; d_gene: -; CDR3aa: CASSLGQGSGANVLTF; CDR3nt: TGTGCCAGCAGCTTAGGGCAGGGGTCTGGGGCCAACGTCCTGACTTTC
abundance: -; v_gene: TRBV20-1; j_gene: TRBJ2-1; d_gene: -; CDR3aa: CSASRNEQFF; CDR3nt: TGCAGTGCTAGTCGCAATGAGCAGTTCTTC
abundance: -; v_gene: TRBV18; j_gene: TRBJ2-1; d_gene: TRBD2; CDR3aa: CASSLHQIRGGGSYNEQFF; CDR3nt: TGTGCCAGCTCACTCCATCAAATTCGCGGCGGGGGCTCCTACAATGAGCAGTTCTTC
abundance: -; v_gene: TRBV5-8; j_gene: TRBJ2-4; d_gene: TRBD2; CDR3aa: CASTLIAGVRNIQYF; CDR3nt: TGTGCCAGCACCTTAATAGCGGGAGTTAGGAACATTCAGTACTTC
abundance: few; v_gene: TRBV6-6; j_gene: TRBJ1-2; d_gene: TRBD1; CDR3aa: CASSYSAGQGSCTF; CDR3nt: TGTGCCAGCAGTTACTCCGCGGGACAGGGAAGTTGCACCTTC
abundance: -; v_gene: TRBV29-1; j_gene: TRBJ1-2; d_gene: -; CDR3aa: CSVDSGLYGYTF; CDR3nt: TGCAGCGTTGACTCAGGGCTCTATGGCTACACCTTC